A selection of T cell receptor beta chains follows, all from one sample in a study of molecular identifiers for immune sequencing clone quantification. Each CDR3 protein is one row after TCRdb ran MiXCR on the PCR reads. The sample has under 650,000 distinct CDR3 sequences; just under 20% are singletons. The sample taken for sequencing was naive CD8+ T cells from blood, with Jurkat cell RNA spiked in. The origin of the receptors is a human donor in good health. Some libraries in this study had Jurkat cell RNA spiked in. Each CDR3 is given without its conserved first and last residue. Where a row states a size, it is once, few, many or the class of an expanded clone; other rows omit it.

TRBV7-2	many	TRBJ1-6	ASADGEQLH
TRBV7-9	.	TRBJ1-6	ASSTGNNSPLH
TRBV4-1	few	TRBJ1-4	ASSQEHRVLIQANEKLF
TRBV12-3/TRBV12-4	many	TRBJ1-1	ASNPGRGLTEAF
TRBV7-9	many	TRBJ2-7	ASSHGTAEQY
TRBV7-3	many	TRBJ2-7	ASSESGDEQY
TRBV6-6	many	TRBJ2-3	ASSFVSGRWTDTQY
TRBV24-1	.	TRBJ2-1	ATSDSLGFGQGPYNEQF
TRBV5-4	.	TRBJ2-2	ASSKGESGELF
TRBV27	many	TRBJ2-7	ASSHQLAGGPEEQY
TRBV6-6	.	TRBJ1-5	ASSSQTGLPDQPQH
TRBV4-1	.	TRBJ1-2	ASSQVEQGADGYT
TRBV14	many	TRBJ2-2	ASSRGDYNTGELF
TRBV30	many	TRBJ2-7	AWGDSYEQY
TRBV28	many	TRBJ2-7	ASSPIWTGENEQY
TRBV2	many	TRBJ1-1	ASSEAHIGTGGLNTEAF
TRBV7-9	many	TRBJ2-1	ASSFERPGEQF